This T cell receptor beta chain is drawn from a study of low-dose radiotherapy and immunotherapy resistance in tumors. This clonotype was counted ten times or more. As to time point: after trial treatment. The treatment was: LDRT plus nivolumab, ipilimumab, low-dose cyclophosphamide and aspirin (RACIN trial). Germline CDR1 SGHNT, CDR2 YYREEE (reference sequence). This CDR3 is 14 amino acids long. V dropped 5 bases and J dropped 10; count of bases not matched to a gene: 12. Primers used for first-strand cDNA, a TRAV- and TRBV-specific set, covered both alpha and beta chains. The TCRs were subjected to amplification over around 19 PCR cycles employing a constant-region primer in conjunction with a V-primer adapter. TCRdb passed the reads through MiXCR, listing each CDR3 protein once. The sample shows 100,000 or so distinct CDR3 sequences, around 20% of them seen only once.

The material sequenced was PBMCs, taken after low-dose radiotherapy plus immunotherapy. This TCR was recovered from a male donor with prostate cancer. The chain links TRBV5-4 to TRBJ2-1; 7 bases align to TRBD1. The CDR3: CASRVAGGLAEQFF. The DNA for the CDR3 is TGTGCCAGCAGAGTTGCAGGGGGTTTGGCGGAGCAGTTCTTC.